The 19 T cell receptor beta chains in this list originate from one sample, sequenced in a study of control samples from healthy donors and cancer patients. Here immunoSEQ multiplex PCR was the method, and the copy in TCRdb shows in-frame clones only, minus some. This sample has fewer than 200,000 clones, with 80% to 95% found just once. Sequencing was performed on blood. Receptor source: an older woman in good health.

The J gene is TRBJ2-6, the V gene TRBV7-9; no definite D call. From germline, CDR1 is SEHNR and CDR2 FQNEAQ (reference sequence). The V gene lost 5 bases and the J gene lost 0 bases, with 8 bases spanning the gap. This CDR3 has 15 amino acids. The CDR3 DNA is TGTGCCAGCAGCCCGGTGGTCTCTGGGGCCAACGTCCTGACTTTC. Protein product: CASSPVVSGANVLTF.

The chain recombines TRBV24-1 with TRBJ2-3, with D perhaps TRBD1 (7 bases). The CDR3 runs to 16 residues. V dropped 9 bases and J dropped 5 bases, with 23 bases sitting between them. Looked up from germline, CDR1 is KGHDR and CDR2 is SFDVKD. The DNA of the CDR3 is TGTGCCACCGCCCCGGGACAGCTGGTGGGGGGAGATACGCAGTATTTT. Translating gives CATAPGQLVGGDTQYF.

This clone was found once. V and J are TRBV7-8 and TRBJ1-5, with 7 nucleotides matching TRBD1. Germline CDR1 is SGHVS and CDR2 is FQNEAQ. This CDR3 is 15 amino acids long. The V segment lost 5 bases and the J segment 4 bases; nucleotides outside the gene matches: 8. CDR3 protein: CASSPTRGDNQPQHF. The CDR3 nucleotides read TGTGCCAGCAGCCCCACCAGGGGGGATAATCAGCCCCAGCATTTT.

The V gene is TRBV4-1, the J gene TRBJ1-6; 9 nucleotides line up with TRBD1. This CDR3 has 15 residues. Germline V gene data show CDR1 as MGHRA and CDR2 as YSYEKL. The V and J ends lost 4 bases and 9 bases, in that order; junction bases with no gene match: 7. CDR3 DNA: TGCGCCAGCAGCCGAGGACAGGGGCCGGTTTCACCCCTCCACTTT. It codes for CASSRGQGPVSPLHF.

This clone was observed a single time. The chain recombines TRBV27 with TRBJ2-7, with unresolved D. Between the trimmed V and J ends, which lost 5 bases and 1 base, there was a span of 9 bases. CDR3 length equals 13 residues. The germline V gene encodes CDR1 MNHEY and CDR2 SMNVEV (reference sequence). The CDR3 DNA reads TGTGCCAGCAGTCCGCACAGTTCCTACGAGCAGTACTTC. As protein: CASSPHSSYEQYF.

This clone has more than one count but fewer than ten. The chain joins TRBV9 to TRBJ1-3; D not resolved. The CDR3 totals 15 residues. The germline gives CDR1 SGDLS, CDR2 YYNGEE. With 4 bases removed from V and 2 bases from J, the gap between germline ends came to 13 bases. The CDR3 DNA sequence: TGTGCCAGCAGCACCAGAGACCCCCCTGGAAACACCATATATTTT. This sequence encodes CASSTRDPPGNTIYF.

The rearrangement uses TRBV7-2 and TRBJ1-1; D not resolved. CDR3 length equals 13 residues. Germline V gene lookup returns CDR1 SGHTA and CDR2 FQGNSA. V was trimmed by 1 base and J by 1 base, leaving 4 bases between them. This CDR3 is CASSLGENTEAFF. CDR3 coding DNA: TGTGCCAGCAGCTTAGGAGAGAACACTGAAGCTTTCTTT.

The rearrangement links TRBV19 to TRBJ1-1; D perhaps matches TRBD1 (6 bases). The CDR3 covers 17 residues. CDR1 and CDR2 from the germline V gene are LNHDA and SQIVND (reference sequence). V was shortened by 0 bases and J by 4 bases, with 18 bases between the two germline ends. As DNA, the CDR3 is TGTGCCAGTAGTATAGATCGGAGGAAGGGGGGAGTCACTGAAGCTTTCTTT. Amino acids: CASSIDRRKGGVTEAFF.

The chain joins TRBV5-6 to TRBJ1-1, with 8 bases that match TRBD1. J gave up 1 base and V 1 base, and 9 bases lay outside the gene matches. This CDR3 region has 17 residues. Germline CDR1 and CDR2: SGHDT and YYEEEE. In DNA, the CDR3 is TGTGCCAGCAGCTTGCCTGGACAGGGCGTGGGGAACACTGAAGCTTTCTTT. It translates to CASSLPGQGVGNTEAFF.

This rearrangement joins TRBV2 to TRBJ1-4, with 8 nucleotides matching TRBD1. V was clipped by 10 bases and J by 0 bases; unmatched bases: 19. From germline, CDR1 is SNHLY and CDR2 FYNNEI. The CDR3 contains 19 residues. The CDR3 DNA is TGTGCCACCCAAAAAACAGGGGGGCGAGTATTCGCAACTAATGAAAAACTGTTTTTT. Translation gives CATQKTGGRVFATNEKLFF.

The sample holds one count of this clone. This chain links TRBV15 with TRBJ1-2; a possible D gene is TRBD1 (5 bases). The germline V gene has CDR1 LNHNV and CDR2 YYDKDF (reference sequence). The CDR3 loop spans 13 amino acids. Trimming took off 8 bases at V and 8 bases at J, with 18 bases between the two ends. The CDR3 DNA sequence: TGTGCCACCCGAATCTGGGGGGTGGGAGGCTACACCTTC. Protein: CATRIWGVGGYTF. Full variable domain (rest looked up from reference TRBV15 and TRBJ1-2): DAMVIQNPRYQVTQFGKPVTLSCSQTLNHNVMYWYQQKSSQAPKLLFHYYDKDFNNEADTPDNFQSRRPNTSFCFLDIRSPGLGDTAMYLCATRIWGVGGYTFGSGTRLTVV.

This clone was detected once. This rearrangement joins TRBV19 to TRBJ1-1; D uncertain. The CDR3 is 13 amino acids. Germline V CDR1 and CDR2: LNHDA, SQIVND (reference sequence). V was trimmed by 3 bases and J by 8 bases, leaving 13 bases between them. The CDR3 protein is CASSILLGREAFF. The DNA for the CDR3 is TGTGCCAGTAGTATCCTGTTGGGCAGAGAAGCTTTCTTT.

The CDR3 sequence is CASSPGSDQPQHF. The CDR3 coding sequence is TGTGCCAGCTCACCTGGTTCGGATCAGCCCCAGCATTTT. The V and J genes are TRBV18 and TRBJ1-5; D unclear. Germline CDR1 and CDR2: KGHSH and LQKENI. V lost 3 bases to trimming and J lost 5 bases, with 8 bases between them. The CDR3 is made up of 13 amino acids.

The chain is built from TRBV5-1 and TRBJ2-2, with 9 bases matching TRBD2. CDR3 size: 17 residues. Germline lookup yields CDR1 SGHRS and CDR2 YFSETQ. After removal of 0 bases from V and 2 bases from J, the junction contained 5 bases not matched to a gene. CDR3 sequence reads: CASSLVSGGPNTGELFF. For the CDR3, the DNA is TGCGCCAGCAGCTTGGTGAGCGGGGGGCCAAACACCGGGGAGCTGTTTTTT.

The chain links TRBV7-2 to TRBJ2-7; D unresolved. This CDR3 has 12 amino acids. Trimming took 5 bases from V and 1 from J, leaving 6 bases between them. Germline V gene sequence: CDR1 SGHTA, CDR2 FQGNSA. CDR3 bases: TGTGCCAGCAGCATACAATCCTACGAGCAGTACTTC. Protein product: CASSIQSYEQYF.

The V gene is TRBV9, the J gene TRBJ2-2, with D possibly TRBD2 on 6 matching bases. From germline, CDR1 is SGDLS and CDR2 YYNGEE. Trimming took 6 bases from V and 2 from J, leaving 17 bases between them. This CDR3 region has 16 residues. For the CDR3, the DNA is TGTGCCAGCAACGGGCGATCGGGACTTAACACCGGGGAGCTGTTTTTT. Encoded protein: CASNGRSGLNTGELFF. The whole variable domain, filled in from reference TRBV9 and TRBJ2-2, reads DSGVTQTPKHLITATGQRVTLRCSPRSGDLSVYWYQQSLDQGLQFLIQYYNGEERAKGNILERFSAQQFPDLHSELNLSSLELGDSALYFCASNGRSGLNTGELFFGEGSRLTVL.

V usage is TRBV27 and J usage is TRBJ1-2; possibly TRBD1 for D (5 bases). There are 12 residues in the CDR3. Germline values: CDR1 MNHEY, CDR2 SMNVEV (reference sequence). V dropped 6 bases and J dropped 7 bases, with 12 bases sitting between them. CDR3 sequence: CASRPQAGGYTF. The DNA for the CDR3 is TGTGCCAGCAGGCCACAGGCGGGTGGCTACACCTTC.

The chain couples TRBV30 to TRBJ1-4; D is ambiguous. From germline, CDR1 is GTSNPN and CDR2 SVGIG (reference sequence). V gave up 1 base and J gave up 8 bases, with 14 bases separating them. This CDR3 has 14 amino acids. CDR3 sequence: CAWSGVSPDEKLFF. For the CDR3, the DNA is TGTGCCTGGAGTGGTGTCTCCCCGGACGAAAAACTGTTTTTT. Based on the CDR3 plus reference TRBV30 and TRBJ1-4, the full variable domain is SQTIHQWPATLVQPVGSPLSLECTVEGTSNPNLYWYRQAAGRGLQLLFYSVGIGQISSEVPQNLSASRPQDRQFILSSKKLLLSDSGFYLCAWSGVSPDEKLFFGSGTQLSVL.

The chain joins TRBV7-6 to TRBJ1-4; a weak D match, TRBD1 (6 bases). The CDR3 extends over 15 amino acids. V dropped 3 bases and J dropped 9 bases, with 17 bases sitting between them. Germline V lookup: CDR1 SGHVS, CDR2 FNYEAQ. The CDR3 loop is CASSFGPGEEKKLFF. CDR3 coding DNA: TGTGCCAGCAGCTTCGGCCCAGGGGAAGAGAAAAAACTGTTTTTT.